This is a list of T cell receptor beta chains from one sample in a study of a mutant IDH1 vaccine in newly diagnosed glioma. These receptors lack a known antigen. Measured with immunoSEQ multiplex PCR; TCRdb has only the in-frame clones, and not every one. The sample carries roughly 43,000 clones, around 82% recorded once. The input for sequencing was PBMCs, taken from a glioma patient whose treatment included an IDH1 peptide vaccine. Receptors were obtained from a man aged 18 to 35 with glioma. Some clones in this sample may be carry-over from other donors' samples. CDR3s include the opening cysteine and the closing phenylalanine or tryptophan. A D gene is named only where the DNA matches it firmly. Not all rows give a size; the values are once, few, many and, for expanded clones, a class.

j_gene,d_gene,abundance,v_gene,CDR3aa,CDR3nt
TRBJ1-5,.,.,TRBV19,CASSNSGNQPQHF,TGTGCCAGTAGTAATTCCGGGAATCAGCCCCAGCATTTT
TRBJ2-3,.,.,TRBV7-2,CASSLKKRGITDTQYF,TGTGCCAGCAGCTTAAAGAAACGGGGGATCACAGATACGCAGTATTTT
TRBJ2-7,.,.,TRBV27,CASSFVPRERHEQYF,TGTGCCAGCAGTTTTGTCCCCAGGGAACGTCACGAGCAGTACTTC
TRBJ1-2,.,.,TRBV20-1,CSASEEGYTF,TGCAGTGCCTCCGAAGAGGGCTACACCTTC
TRBJ1-1,TRBD1,.,TRBV30,CACGQGASEAFF,TGTGCCTGTGGACAGGGGGCTTCTGAAGCTTTCTTT
TRBJ2-2,.,.,TRBV7-9,CASSLTNTGELFF,TGTGCCAGCAGCTTGACGAACACCGGGGAGCTGTTTTTT
TRBJ2-1,TRBD1,.,TRBV6-5,CASSWTGMDNEQFF,TGTGCCAGCAGTTGGACAGGGATGGACAATGAGCAGTTCTTC
TRBJ2-7,TRBD1,few,TRBV7-8,CASSQGQTYEQYF,TGTGCCAGCAGCCAGGGACAGACCTACGAGCAGTACTTC
TRBJ2-7,TRBD2,.,TRBV4-1,CASSQESGLAGGEQYF,TGCGCCAGCAGCCAAGAATCGGGACTAGCGGGTGGTGAGCAGTACTTC
TRBJ1-5,.,.,TRBV2,CASRREVGNQPQHF,TGTGCCAGCAGGCGGGAAGTGGGCAATCAGCCCCAGCATTTT
TRBJ1-1,.,once,TRBV19,CASSTYRAAEDTEAFF,TGTGCCAGTAGTACTTACAGGGCGGCAGAGGACACTGAAGCTTTCTTT
TRBJ1-4,.,few,TRBV7-9,CASSSAGWGANEKLFF,TGTGCCAGCAGCTCGGCAGGATGGGGGGCTAATGAAAAACTGTTTTTT
TRBJ1-5,TRBD1,.,TRBV29-1,CSAVNTAGGTSNQPQHF,TGCAGCGCCGTGAATACGGCAGGGGGCACCAGCAATCAGCCCCAGCATTTT
TRBJ2-6,TRBD2,.,TRBV18,CASSPPTSGSSGANVLTF,TGTGCCAGCTCACCCCCGACTAGCGGGAGCTCTGGGGCCAACGTCCTGACTTTC